A selection of T cell receptor beta chains follows, all from one sample in a study of blood T cell repertoires in COVID-19. The method was immunoSEQ multiplex PCR; TCRdb's version includes in-frame clones alone and lacks a portion of them. The sample lists just over 60,000 clones; approximately 80% were seen once. The source material was peripheral blood. The receptors come from an elderly woman with active or convalescent COVID-19. Both conserved end residues are part of each CDR3. D genes are given only for firm matches. Size is stated for part of the rows, as once, few or many counts, or as a class when the clone is expanded.

size	V	J	D	CDR3	DNA
once	TRBV7-8	TRBJ2-1	NA	CASRRGWEQFF	TGTGCCAGCAGGCGGGGTTGGGAGCAGTTCTTC
NA	TRBV30	TRBJ1-1	NA	CAWSPHKSGGAEAFF	TGTGCCTGGAGTCCCCACAAGTCGGGAGGAGCTGAAGCTTTCTTT
many	TRBV10-2	TRBJ2-5	TRBD1	CASSQGARETQYF	TGCGCCAGCAGCCAGGGGGCTCGAGAGACCCAGTACTTC
NA	TRBV5-1	TRBJ1-2	TRBD1	CASSLMTGDYGYTF	TGCGCCAGCAGCTTGATGACAGGGGACTATGGCTACACCTTC
NA	TRBV5-1	TRBJ2-5	TRBD2	CASNLIAGQETQYF	TGCGCCAGCAATTTAATAGCGGGACAAGAGACCCAGTACTTC
NA	TRBV4-2	TRBJ2-7	NA	CASSQDPTPREQYF	TGTGCCAGCAGCCAAGATCCGACACCACGCGAGCAGTACTTC
NA	TRBV15	TRBJ2-7	NA	CATKDKFEQYF	TGTGCCACCAAAGACAAGTTCGAGCAGTACTTC
NA	TRBV3-1/TRBV3-2	TRBJ2-3	TRBD1	CASSQDGTGQEDTQYF	TGTGCCAGCAGCCAAGATGGGACAGGGCAAGAAGATACGCAGTATTTT
NA	TRBV7-9	TRBJ2-5	TRBD1	CASSSQPGQGYQETQYF	TGTGCCAGCAGTTCCCAGCCGGGACAGGGGTATCAAGAGACCCAGTACTTC
NA	TRBV7-9	TRBJ2-7	NA	CASSAKTGRLYEQYF	TGTGCCAGCAGCGCCAAGACAGGGAGGTTGTACGAGCAGTACTTC
NA	TRBV19	TRBJ1-4	TRBD1	CASTRGLREKLFF	TGTGCCAGTACCAGGGGGTTGCGGGAAAAACTGTTTTTT
NA	TRBV10-3	TRBJ1-5	TRBD1	CAISESDRQPQHF	TGTGCCATCAGTGAGTCGGACAGGCAGCCCCAGCATTTT
many	TRBV2	TRBJ2-3	TRBD1	CASSEEGTGGGHTQYF	TGTGCCAGCAGTGAAGAAGGGACAGGGGGCGGTCATACGCAGTATTTT
few	TRBV11-3	TRBJ1-1	TRBD1	CASSRGRGNTEAFF	TGTGCCAGCAGCAGAGGCAGGGGGAATACTGAAGCTTTCTTT
few	TRBV2	TRBJ1-1	NA	CASSFGGRDTEAFF	TGTGCCAGCAGTTTCGGGGGGAGGGACACTGAAGCTTTCTTT
NA	TRBV6-1	TRBJ1-4	NA	CASSEVGGESEKLFF	TGTGCCAGCAGTGAAGTGGGAGGGGAGAGTGAAAAACTGTTTTTT
NA	TRBV19	TRBJ1-5	NA	CASMSGGRGINQPQHF	TGTGCCAGTATGAGTGGCGGCAGGGGAATAAATCAGCCCCAGCATTTT
NA	TRBV29-1	TRBJ2-3	NA	CSGSWETDTQYF	TGCAGCGGCTCGTGGGAGACAGATACGCAGTATTTT
NA	TRBV29-1	TRBJ1-1	TRBD1	CSVVDRQNEAFF	TGCAGCGTAGTGGACAGGCAAAATGAAGCTTTCTTT
NA	TRBV7-6	TRBJ2-2	NA	CASSPYPRGANTGELFF	TGTGCCAGCAGCCCCTACCCTCGCGGGGCGAACACCGGGGAGCTGTTTTTT
few	TRBV30	TRBJ1-5	NA	CAWSREGVINQPQHF	TGTGCCTGGAGTCGAGAAGGGGTTATCAATCAGCCCCAGCATTTT
NA	TRBV5-1	TRBJ2-1	NA	CASSLIGDNEQFF	TGCGCCAGCAGCTTGATCGGAGACAATGAGCAGTTCTTC
NA	TRBV29-1	TRBJ1-1	TRBD1	CGVEAGGNKAFF	TGCGGCGTTGAGGCAGGGGGCAATAAAGCTTTCTTT
NA	TRBV3-1/TRBV3-2	TRBJ2-3	TRBD2	CASSPRGGPSTQYF	TGTGCCAGCAGCCCGCGGGGGGGCCCGTCCACGCAGTATTTT
many	TRBV5-1	TRBJ2-3	TRBD2	CASSWRGGTTDTQYF	TGCGCCAGCAGCTGGCGCGGGGGGACCACAGATACGCAGTATTTT
NA	TRBV5-1	TRBJ1-2	TRBD1	CASSPGRDRATYGYTF	TGCGCCAGCAGCCCCGGGAGGGACAGGGCAACCTATGGCTACACCTTC
once	TRBV7-2	TRBJ1-2	TRBD1	CASSLAQGGYYGYTF	TGTGCCAGCAGCTTAGCGCAGGGGGGCTACTATGGCTACACCTTC
NA	TRBV19	TRBJ1-2	TRBD1	CASSNAPTGGHGYTF	TGTGCCAGTAGTAACGCTCCAACAGGGGGCCATGGCTACACCTTC
NA	TRBV7-2	TRBJ1-2	NA	CASSSTRGSGYGYTF	TGTGCCAGCAGCTCAACCAGGGGTTCGGGCTATGGCTACACCTTC